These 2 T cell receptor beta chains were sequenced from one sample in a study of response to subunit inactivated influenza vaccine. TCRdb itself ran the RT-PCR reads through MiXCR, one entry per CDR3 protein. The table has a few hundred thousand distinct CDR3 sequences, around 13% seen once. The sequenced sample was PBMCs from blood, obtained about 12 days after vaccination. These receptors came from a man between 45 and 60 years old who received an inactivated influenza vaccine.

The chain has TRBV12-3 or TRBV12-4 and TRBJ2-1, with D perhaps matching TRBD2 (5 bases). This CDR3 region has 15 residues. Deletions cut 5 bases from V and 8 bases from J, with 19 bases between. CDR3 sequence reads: CASSPSGSLADEQFF. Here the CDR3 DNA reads TGTGCCAGCAGTCCCTCCGGGTCCCTAGCCGATGAGCAGTTCTTC.

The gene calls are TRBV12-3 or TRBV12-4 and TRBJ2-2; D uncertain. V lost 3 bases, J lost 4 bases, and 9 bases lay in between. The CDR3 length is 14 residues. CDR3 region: CASSFGQTTGELFF. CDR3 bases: TGTGCCAGCAGTTTCGGGCAGACCACCGGGGAGCTGTTTTTT.